This TCR beta chain comes out of a study of shared clonotypes between healthy human individuals. Findings of the study overall: Measured sharing among donors was expected to vary with sequencing depth. The small donor group covered limited genetic and exposure diversity. In the sorted subsets, rarefaction showed sequencing was incomplete despite large depth.

Only Caucasian adults living in Nashville, Tennessee made up the donor group. CDR3 length: 15 amino acids. This clone was seen ten or more times. Antigen specificity is unknown. The assay was immunoSEQ multiplex PCR, and TCRdb's table has in-frame clones only and misses some. The table has more than 90,000 clones, under 70% seen once. The sample comprised memory CD8+ T cells sorted from blood. Subset meaning: CD45RO+ cells pooled with CCR7-negative TemRA cells. This clonotype was sampled from a man between 25 and 39 years old in good health. V gene TRBV21-1 combines with J gene TRBJ1-5. TRBV21-1 is a pseudogene segment. CDR3 loop: CASITRGGPHQPQHF. The CDR3 bases are TGTGCCAGCATCACCCGAGGGGGGCCTCATCAGCCCCAGCATTTT.